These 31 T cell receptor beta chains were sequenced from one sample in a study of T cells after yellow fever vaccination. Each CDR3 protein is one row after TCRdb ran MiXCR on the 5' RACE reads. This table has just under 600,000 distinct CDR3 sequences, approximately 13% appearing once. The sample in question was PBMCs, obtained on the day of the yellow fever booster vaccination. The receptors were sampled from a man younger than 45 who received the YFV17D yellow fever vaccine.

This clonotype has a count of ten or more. This CDR3 is CASSLSGGEKLFF. As DNA, the CDR3 is TGTGCCAGCAGCTTATCGGGTGGTGAAAAACTGTTTTTT. The chain couples TRBV7-2 to TRBJ1-4; D not resolved. Germline-derived CDR1 and CDR2 are SGHTA and FQGNSA. V lost 2 bases, J lost 7 bases, and 8 bases lay in between. This CDR3 is built from 13 residues.

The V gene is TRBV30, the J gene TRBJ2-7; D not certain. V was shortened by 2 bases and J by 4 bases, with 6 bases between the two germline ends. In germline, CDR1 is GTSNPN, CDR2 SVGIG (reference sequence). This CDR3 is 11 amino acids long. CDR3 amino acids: CAWSSGYEQYF. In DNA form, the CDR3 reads TGTGCCTGGAGTTCCGGTTACGAGCAGTACTTC.

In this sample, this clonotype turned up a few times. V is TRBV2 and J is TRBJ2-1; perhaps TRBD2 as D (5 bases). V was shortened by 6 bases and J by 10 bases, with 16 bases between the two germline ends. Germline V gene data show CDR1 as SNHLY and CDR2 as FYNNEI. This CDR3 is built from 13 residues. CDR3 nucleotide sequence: TGTGCCAGCAGAGGAGGACTCCTGATAGAGCAGTTCTTC. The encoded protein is CASRGGLLIEQFF. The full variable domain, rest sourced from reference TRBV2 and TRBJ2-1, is EPEVTQTPSHQVTQMGQEVILRCVPISNHLYFYWYRQILGQKVEFLVSFYNNEISEKSEIFDDQFSVERPDGSNFTLKIRSTKLEDSAMYFCASRGGLLIEQFFGPGTRLTVL.

DNA for the CDR3: TGTGCCAGCAGTGGGGACATCTCCTACGAGCAGTACTTC. This translates into CASSGDISYEQYF. J is TRBJ2-7 and V is TRBV2; possible D gene TRBD1, 6 bases. The CDR3 runs 13 residues. Germline-derived CDR1 and CDR2 are SNHLY and FYNNEI. Deletions cut 4 bases from V and 0 bases from J, with 7 bases between.

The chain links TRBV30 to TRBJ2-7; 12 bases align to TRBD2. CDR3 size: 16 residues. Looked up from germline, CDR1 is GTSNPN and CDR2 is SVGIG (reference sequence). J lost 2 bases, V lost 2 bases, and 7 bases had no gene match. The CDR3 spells CAWSPRLAGVPYEQYF. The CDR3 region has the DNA TGTGCCTGGAGTCCCCGACTAGCGGGAGTCCCCTACGAGCAGTACTTC.

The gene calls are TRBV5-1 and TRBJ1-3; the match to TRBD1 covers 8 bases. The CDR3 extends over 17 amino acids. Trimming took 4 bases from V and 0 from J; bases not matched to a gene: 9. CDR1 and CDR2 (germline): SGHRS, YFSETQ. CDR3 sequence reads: CASSPWDRTSSGNTIYF. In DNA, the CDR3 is TGCGCCAGCAGCCCCTGGGACAGGACAAGCTCTGGAAACACCATATATTTT. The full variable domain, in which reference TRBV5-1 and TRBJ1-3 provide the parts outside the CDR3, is KAGVTQTPRYLIKTRGQQVTLSCSPISGHRSVSWYQQTPGQGLQFLFEYFSETQRNKGNFPGRFSGRQFSNSRSEMNVSTLELGDSALYLCASSPWDRTSSGNTIYFGEGSWLTVV.

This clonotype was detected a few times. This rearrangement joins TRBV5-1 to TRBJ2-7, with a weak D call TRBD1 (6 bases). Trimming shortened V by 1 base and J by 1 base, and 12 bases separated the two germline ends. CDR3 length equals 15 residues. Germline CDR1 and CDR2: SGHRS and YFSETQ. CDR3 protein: CASSLQSGVSYEQYF. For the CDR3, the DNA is TGCGCCAGCAGCTTGCAGTCAGGGGTTTCCTACGAGCAGTACTTC.

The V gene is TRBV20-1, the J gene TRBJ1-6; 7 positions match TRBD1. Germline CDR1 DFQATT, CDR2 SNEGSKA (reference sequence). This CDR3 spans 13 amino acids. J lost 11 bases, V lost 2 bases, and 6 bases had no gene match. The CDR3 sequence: CSARMTGQPPLHF. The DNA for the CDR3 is TGCAGTGCTAGAATGACAGGGCAGCCACCCCTCCACTTT.

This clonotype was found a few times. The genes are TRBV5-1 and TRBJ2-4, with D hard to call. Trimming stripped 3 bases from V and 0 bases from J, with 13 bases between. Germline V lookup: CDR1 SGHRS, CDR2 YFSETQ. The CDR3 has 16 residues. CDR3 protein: CASSSGGSLAKNIQYF. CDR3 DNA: TGCGCCAGCAGCTCCGGTGGTTCGTTAGCCAAAAACATTCAGTACTTC.

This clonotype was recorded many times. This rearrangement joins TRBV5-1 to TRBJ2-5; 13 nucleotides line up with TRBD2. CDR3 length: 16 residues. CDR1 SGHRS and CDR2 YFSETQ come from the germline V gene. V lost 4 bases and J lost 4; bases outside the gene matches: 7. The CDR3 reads CASSPGLAGEGETQYF. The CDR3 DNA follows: TGCGCCAGCAGCCCTGGACTAGCGGGAGAGGGAGAGACCCAGTACTTC.

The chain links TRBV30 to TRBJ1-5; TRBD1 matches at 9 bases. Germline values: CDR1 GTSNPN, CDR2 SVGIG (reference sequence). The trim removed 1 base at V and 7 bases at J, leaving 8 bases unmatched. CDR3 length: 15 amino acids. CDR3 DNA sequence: TGTGCCTGGAGTGCCTCCTTCACAGGGGGCCAGCCCCAGCATTTT. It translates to CAWSASFTGGQPQHF.

CDR3: CASSRGLDRTDTQYF. For the CDR3, the DNA is TGTGCCAGCAGCCGAGGACTAGACCGAACAGATACGCAGTATTTT. V usage is TRBV11-2 and J usage is TRBJ2-3; 7 bases are shared with TRBD2. Unmatched junction bases numbered 8, after V lost 5 bases and J lost 3 bases. This CDR3 contains 15 residues. Germline loops: CDR1 SGHAT, CDR2 FQNNGV.

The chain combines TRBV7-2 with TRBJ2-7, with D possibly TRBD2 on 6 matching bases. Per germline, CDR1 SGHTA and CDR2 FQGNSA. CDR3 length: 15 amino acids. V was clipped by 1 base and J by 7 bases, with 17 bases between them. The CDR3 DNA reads TGTGCCAGCAGCTTAGACGGGTCGGGAGTAAGGGAGCAGTACTTC. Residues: CASSLDGSGVREQYF.

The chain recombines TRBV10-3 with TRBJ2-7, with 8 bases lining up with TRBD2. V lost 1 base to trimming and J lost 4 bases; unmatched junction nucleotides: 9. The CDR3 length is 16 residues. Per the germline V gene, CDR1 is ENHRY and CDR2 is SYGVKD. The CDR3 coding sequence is TGTGCCATCAGTGAGTGGGGTGCGGGAGGAGGTTACGAGCAGTACTTC. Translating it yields CAISEWGAGGGYEQYF.

CDR3: CSARGASSYNSPLHF. The CDR3 nucleotides are TGCAGTGCTAGAGGGGCCAGCTCCTATAATTCACCCCTCCACTTT. V is TRBV20-1 and J is TRBJ1-6; no definite D call. This CDR3 comprises 15 residues. V dropped 1 base and J dropped 0 bases, with 7 bases sitting between them. Germline V gives CDR1 DFQATT, CDR2 SNEGSKA (reference sequence).

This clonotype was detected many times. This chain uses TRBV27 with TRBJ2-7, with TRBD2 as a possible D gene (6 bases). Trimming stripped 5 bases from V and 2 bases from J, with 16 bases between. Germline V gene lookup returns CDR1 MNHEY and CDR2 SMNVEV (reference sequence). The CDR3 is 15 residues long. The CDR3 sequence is CASSANRGRTYEQYF. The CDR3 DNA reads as TGTGCCAGCAGTGCTAATCGAGGGAGGACCTACGAGCAGTACTTC.

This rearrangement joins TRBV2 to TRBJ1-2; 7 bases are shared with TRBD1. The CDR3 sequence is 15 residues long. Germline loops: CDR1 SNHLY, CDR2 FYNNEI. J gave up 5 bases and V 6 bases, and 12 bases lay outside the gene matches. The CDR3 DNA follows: TGTGCCAGCAGGTCATCCCGGGACAGTTCTTATGGCTACACCTTC. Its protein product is CASRSSRDSSYGYTF.

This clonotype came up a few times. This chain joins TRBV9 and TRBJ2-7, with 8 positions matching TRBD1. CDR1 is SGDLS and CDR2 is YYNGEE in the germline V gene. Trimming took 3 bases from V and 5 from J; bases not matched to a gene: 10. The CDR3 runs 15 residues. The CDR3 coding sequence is TGTGCCAGCAGCGCTCCCCAGGGGGCTGTCGACGAGCAGTACTTC. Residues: CASSAPQGAVDEQYF. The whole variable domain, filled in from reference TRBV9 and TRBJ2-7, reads DSGVTQTPKHLITATGQRVTLRCSPRSGDLSVYWYQQSLDQGLQFLIQYYNGEERAKGNILERFSAQQFPDLHSELNLSSLELGDSALYFCASSAPQGAVDEQYFGPGTRLTVT.

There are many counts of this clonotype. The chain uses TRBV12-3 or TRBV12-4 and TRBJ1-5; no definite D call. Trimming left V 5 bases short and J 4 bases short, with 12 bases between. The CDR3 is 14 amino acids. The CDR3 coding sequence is TGTGCCAGCAGTCTCGACGCACTTAATCAGCCCCAGCATTTT. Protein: CASSLDALNQPQHF.

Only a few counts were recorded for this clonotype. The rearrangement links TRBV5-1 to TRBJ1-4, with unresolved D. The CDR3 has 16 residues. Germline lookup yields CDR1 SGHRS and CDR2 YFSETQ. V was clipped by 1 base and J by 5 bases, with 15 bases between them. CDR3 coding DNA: TGCGCCAGCAGCTTGCCCGGCAGTGCAAAAAATGAAAAACTGTTTTTT. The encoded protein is CASSLPGSAKNEKLFF.

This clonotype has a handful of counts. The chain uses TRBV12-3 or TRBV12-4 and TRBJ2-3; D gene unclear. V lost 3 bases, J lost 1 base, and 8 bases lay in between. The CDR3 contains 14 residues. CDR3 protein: CASSFRLRTDTQYF. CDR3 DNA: TGTGCCAGCAGTTTTAGACTCCGCACAGATACGCAGTATTTT.

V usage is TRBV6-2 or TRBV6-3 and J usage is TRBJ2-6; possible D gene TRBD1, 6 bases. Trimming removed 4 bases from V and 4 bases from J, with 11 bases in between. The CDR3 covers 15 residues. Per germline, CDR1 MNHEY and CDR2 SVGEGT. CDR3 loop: CASSSSGVGANVLTF. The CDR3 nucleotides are TGTGCCAGCAGTTCTTCAGGGGTGGGGGCCAACGTCCTGACTTTC.

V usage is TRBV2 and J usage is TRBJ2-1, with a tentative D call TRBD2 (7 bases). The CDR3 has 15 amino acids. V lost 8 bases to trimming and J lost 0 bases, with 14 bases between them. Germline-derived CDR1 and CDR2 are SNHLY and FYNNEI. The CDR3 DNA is TGTGCCAGCCCGAAGGGGGGGAGCTCCTACAATGAGCAGTTCTTC. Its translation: CASPKGGSSYNEQFF.

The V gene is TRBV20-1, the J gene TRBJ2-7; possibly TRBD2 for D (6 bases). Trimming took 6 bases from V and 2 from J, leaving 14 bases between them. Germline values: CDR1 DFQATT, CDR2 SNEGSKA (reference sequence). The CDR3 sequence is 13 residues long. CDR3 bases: TGCAGTGCGGACGGGGACTGGACCTACGAGCAGTACTTC. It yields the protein CSADGDWTYEQYF.

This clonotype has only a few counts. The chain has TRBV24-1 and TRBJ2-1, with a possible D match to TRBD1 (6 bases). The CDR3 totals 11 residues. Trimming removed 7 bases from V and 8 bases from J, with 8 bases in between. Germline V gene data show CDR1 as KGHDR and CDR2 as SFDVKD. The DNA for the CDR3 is TGTGCCACCAGCCCAGGGGATGAGCAGTTCTTC. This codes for CATSPGDEQFF.

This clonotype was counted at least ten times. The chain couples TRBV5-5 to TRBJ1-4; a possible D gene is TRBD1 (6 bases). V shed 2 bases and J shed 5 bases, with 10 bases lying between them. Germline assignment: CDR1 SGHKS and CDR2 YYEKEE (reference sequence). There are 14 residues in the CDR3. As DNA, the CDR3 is TGTGCCAGCAGCTTCCAGGGGAGAAATGAAAAACTGTTTTTT. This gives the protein CASSFQGRNEKLFF. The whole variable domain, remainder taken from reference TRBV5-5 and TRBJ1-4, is DAGVTQSPTHLIKTRGQQVTLRCSPISGHKSVSWYQQVLGQGPQFIFQYYEKEERGRGNFPDRFSARQFPNYSSELNVNALLLGDSALYLCASSFQGRNEKLFFGSGTQLSVL.

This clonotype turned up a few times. Here the CDR3 reads CASSLQTDYFEAFF. CDR3 sequence (DNA): TGTGCCAGCAGCTTACAGACAGACTATTTTGAAGCTTTCTTT. The rearrangement links TRBV7-2 to TRBJ1-1; TRBD1 is a possible D gene (5 bases). The ends were cut back, 2 bases at V and 7 bases at J, with 14 bases in the middle. Germline V gene sequence: CDR1 SGHTA, CDR2 FQGNSA. The length of the CDR3 is 14 residues.

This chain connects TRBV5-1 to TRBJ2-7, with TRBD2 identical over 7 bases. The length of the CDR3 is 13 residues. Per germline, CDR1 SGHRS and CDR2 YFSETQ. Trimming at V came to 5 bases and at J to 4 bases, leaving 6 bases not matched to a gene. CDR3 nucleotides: TGCGCCAGCAGACCGAGCGGGGCGTACGAGCAGTACTTC. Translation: CASRPSGAYEQYF.

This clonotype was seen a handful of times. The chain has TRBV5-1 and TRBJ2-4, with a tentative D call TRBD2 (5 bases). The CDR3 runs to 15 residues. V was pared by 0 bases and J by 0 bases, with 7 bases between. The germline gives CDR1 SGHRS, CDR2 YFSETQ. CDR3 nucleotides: TGCGCCAGCAGCTTGGCTGCGGGAGCCAAAAACATTCAGTACTTC. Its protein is CASSLAAGAKNIQYF.

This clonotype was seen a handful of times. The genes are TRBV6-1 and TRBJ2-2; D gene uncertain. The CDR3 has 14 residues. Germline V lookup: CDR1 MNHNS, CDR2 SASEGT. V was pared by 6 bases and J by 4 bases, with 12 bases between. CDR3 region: CASRARAGTGELFF. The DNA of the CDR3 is TGTGCCAGCAGAGCCCGGGCAGGCACCGGGGAGCTGTTTTTT.

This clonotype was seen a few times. The CDR3 nucleotides are TGCAGTGCTAGAAAGACGGTTGCAACTAATGAAAAACTGTTTTTT. Protein sequence: CSARKTVATNEKLFF. The rearrangement links TRBV20-1 to TRBJ1-4; D unresolved. V was pared by 2 bases and J by 0 bases, with 10 bases between. The germline gives CDR1 DFQATT, CDR2 SNEGSKA (reference sequence). The CDR3 is 15 residues long.